The rows below give T cell receptor beta chains drawn from one sample of a study of response to subunit inactivated influenza vaccine. TCRdb re-called the RT-PCR reads with MiXCR, one entry per CDR3 protein. The sample comprises about 780,000 distinct CDR3 sequences, about a fifth of which are singletons, and approximately 10% rests with the top ten. This material consisted of PBMCs from blood, taken 4 to 6 days after vaccination. The receptors originated from a man aged 50-59 years who received an inactivated influenza vaccine. CDR3s include the opening cysteine and the closing phenylalanine or tryptophan. Each record gives: CDR3 DNA, CDR3 protein, V gene, J gene, D gene, clone size. The D gene is left open where the match is weak. Where a row states a size, it is once, few, many or the class of an expanded clone; other rows omit it.

DNA: TGTGCCAGCAGCCACCCCGGGGTAGCGAACAATGAGCAGTTCTTC
CDR3: CASSHPGVANNEQFF
V: TRBV11-2
J: TRBJ2-1
D: NA
size: NA

DNA: TGCGCCAGCAGCTTGGAAGACAGGTCGGCTTATACCGGGGAGCTGTTTTTT
CDR3: CASSLEDRSAYTGELFF
V: TRBV5-1
J: TRBJ2-2
D: NA
size: NA

DNA: TGTGCCACCAGCAGAGCCCAGGGTTATAGCAATCAGCCCCAGCATTTT
CDR3: CATSRAQGYSNQPQHF
V: TRBV15
J: TRBJ1-5
D: NA
size: NA

DNA: TGTGCCAGCAGGAAGGACAGGGGTGCGAGTCAGCCCCAGCATTTT
CDR3: CASRKDRGASQPQHF
V: TRBV28
J: TRBJ1-5
D: TRBD1
size: NA

DNA: TGCAGTGCTACATACAGGGGAAGGCAAGAGACCCAGTACTTC
CDR3: CSATYRGRQETQYF
V: TRBV20-1
J: TRBJ2-5
D: TRBD1
size: NA

DNA: TGCGCCAGCAGCTTGGGGGACCGAGACGAGCAGTACTTC
CDR3: CASSLGDRDEQYF
V: TRBV5-1
J: TRBJ2-7
D: NA
size: few

DNA: TGTGCCAGCAGTGGGGGGGTCCTAGCGGGAGTGTCCGAGACCCAGTACTTC
CDR3: CASSGGVLAGVSETQYF
V: TRBV2
J: TRBJ2-5
D: TRBD2
size: NA

DNA: TGCGCCAGCAGCCAAGGTTGGGACAGGGGTGGCGAGCAGTACTTC
CDR3: CASSQGWDRGGEQYF
V: TRBV4-3
J: TRBJ2-7
D: TRBD1
size: NA

DNA: TGTGCCAGCAGTTACTTTAGCGGGGGGAGTGAGCAGTATTTT
CDR3: CASSYFSGGSEQYF
V: TRBV6-5
J: TRBJ2-3
D: TRBD2
size: few

DNA: TGTGCCATCAGTATATCGGACGAGTATGGCTACACCTTC
CDR3: CAISISDEYGYTF
V: TRBV10-3
J: TRBJ1-2
D: NA
size: many

DNA: TGTGCCAGCAGCTTCTGGGGGGCGGGCACAGATACGCAGTATTTT
CDR3: CASSFWGAGTDTQYF
V: TRBV5-6
J: TRBJ2-3
D: NA
size: NA

DNA: TGCGCCAGCAGCCAAGATTCAGTCTCTGGGGCCAACGTCCTGACTTTC
CDR3: CASSQDSVSGANVLTF
V: TRBV4-3
J: TRBJ2-6
D: NA
size: NA

DNA: TGTGCCAGCAGCTTTCCGAAGACTAGCGGGAGCTCGACGCAGTATTTT
CDR3: CASSFPKTSGSSTQYF
V: TRBV6-2/TRBV6-3
J: TRBJ2-3
D: TRBD2
size: few

DNA: TGTGCCAGCAGCCGCGGGACAGGAGAGAATAATTCACCCCTCCACTTT
CDR3: CASSRGTGENNSPLHF
V: TRBV11-2
J: TRBJ1-6
D: TRBD1
size: NA

DNA: TGTGCCAGCAGCTTCGCAGCAAACAATGAGCAGTTCTTC
CDR3: CASSFAANNEQFF
V: TRBV11-2
J: TRBJ2-1
D: NA
size: few

DNA: TGCAGTGCTAATACCGTAGGGACAGGGCCCTCCTACGAGCAGTACTTC
CDR3: CSANTVGTGPSYEQYF
V: TRBV20-1
J: TRBJ2-7
D: TRBD1
size: few

DNA: TGTGCCAGCAGCTTAAGTCGACAGGGTTCCTACGAGCAGTACTTC
CDR3: CASSLSRQGSYEQYF
V: TRBV11-2
J: TRBJ2-7
D: TRBD1
size: NA

DNA: TGTGCCACCAGTGATCAATACAGGGAGAATGAGCAGTTCTTC
CDR3: CATSDQYRENEQFF
V: TRBV24-1
J: TRBJ2-1
D: NA
size: few

DNA: TGTGCCATCAACCAAGGACGGGAGAACACCGGGGAGCTGTTTTTT
CDR3: CAINQGRENTGELFF
V: TRBV10-3
J: TRBJ2-2
D: NA
size: NA

DNA: TGTGCCAGTAGTATAGCGGGCAGCTCCTACGAGCAGTACTTC
CDR3: CASSIAGSSYEQYF
V: TRBV19
J: TRBJ2-7
D: NA
size: few

DNA: TGTGCCAGCAGCGATACAGTTACGGCTTTCTTT
CDR3: CASSDTVTAFF
V: TRBV7-9
J: TRBJ1-1
D: NA
size: NA

DNA: TGTGCCAGCAGCCTGGGGACCCGCATGAAAAACATTCAGTACTTC
CDR3: CASSLGTRMKNIQYF
V: TRBV6-2/TRBV6-3
J: TRBJ2-4
D: NA
size: NA

DNA: TGTGCCAGCAGCAGGGCCGGCCGAGGCGGCAATCAGCCCCAGCATTTT
CDR3: CASSRAGRGGNQPQHF
V: TRBV5-6
J: TRBJ1-5
D: NA
size: few

DNA: TGCGCCAGCAGCCGGACCCTCGGCGGTAGCTCCTACGAGCAGTACTTC
CDR3: CASSRTLGGSSYEQYF
V: TRBV4-1
J: TRBJ2-7
D: NA
size: NA

DNA: TGTGCCAGTAATGAGGGAGAGGCCTACGAGCAGTACTTC
CDR3: CASNEGEAYEQYF
V: TRBV19
J: TRBJ2-7
D: NA
size: NA

DNA: TGTGCCAGCAGAGCCACCGGGGGAAGCACAGATACGCAGTATTTT
CDR3: CASRATGGSTDTQYF
V: TRBV12-3/TRBV12-4
J: TRBJ2-3
D: NA
size: few

DNA: TGTGCCAGCTCACCACCGCGACAGGGTGAGCACGAGCAGTACTTC
CDR3: CASSPPRQGEHEQYF
V: TRBV18
J: TRBJ2-7
D: TRBD1
size: few

DNA: TGCAGTGCTACACTCCCGGGACAGGGGCGACAGCCCCAGCATTTT
CDR3: CSATLPGQGRQPQHF
V: TRBV20-1
J: TRBJ1-5
D: TRBD1
size: few

DNA: TGTGCCAGCAGCTCAGGGACAGGGATTGGTTCACCCCTCCACTTT
CDR3: CASSSGTGIGSPLHF
V: TRBV7-2
J: TRBJ1-6
D: TRBD1
size: few

DNA: TGCAGTGCTACTAGCGGGAGATTAACCGAGGAGCTGTTTTTT
CDR3: CSATSGRLTEELFF
V: TRBV20-1
J: TRBJ2-2
D: TRBD2
size: NA

DNA: TGTGCCAGCAGCCAACCTGGGACAGGTGGGAATGGCTACACCTTC
CDR3: CASSQPGTGGNGYTF
V: TRBV5-4
J: TRBJ1-2
D: TRBD1
size: NA

DNA: TGTGCCAGCAGCTTTCAGGGAAGCACTGAAGCTTTCTTT
CDR3: CASSFQGSTEAFF
V: TRBV7-9
J: TRBJ1-1
D: NA
size: few

DNA: TGCGCCAGCAGCCAAGAGGGAGGTACGGAGGGTAGTTCACCCCTCCACTTT
CDR3: CASSQEGGTEGSSPLHF
V: TRBV4-1
J: TRBJ1-6
D: NA
size: few

DNA: TGCGCCAGCAGCACCAGCTCTGATTCACCCCTCCACTTT
CDR3: CASSTSSDSPLHF
V: TRBV5-1
J: TRBJ1-6
D: NA
size: few

DNA: TGCGCCAGCAGCTTGGTTACTAGCGGGGGCCTCCCCCACTACGAGCAGTACTTC
CDR3: CASSLVTSGGLPHYEQYF
V: TRBV5-1
J: TRBJ2-7
D: TRBD2
size: NA

DNA: TGTGCCAGCAGCTTAGTGGCAGGGGGCCGGGTGAACACTGAAGCTTTCTTT
CDR3: CASSLVAGGRVNTEAFF
V: TRBV11-2
J: TRBJ1-1
D: TRBD1
size: NA

DNA: TGTGCCAGCAGCCACGGGCTAGCGGGGGGTGCAGGCGAGCAGTTCTTC
CDR3: CASSHGLAGGAGEQFF
V: TRBV7-2
J: TRBJ2-1
D: TRBD2
size: few

DNA: TGCAGTGCCAGCTGGACAGGGGGCAGGTACGAGCAGTACTTC
CDR3: CSASWTGGRYEQYF
V: TRBV20-1
J: TRBJ2-7
D: TRBD1
size: few

DNA: TGTGCCAGCAGCTTAAGGGGCACAGGGACCACCGGGGAGCTGTTTTTT
CDR3: CASSLRGTGTTGELFF
V: TRBV7-9
J: TRBJ2-2
D: NA
size: NA

DNA: TGTGCCATCAGTGAGCAGGGGGTAAGGGGCCACGAGCAGTACTTC
CDR3: CAISEQGVRGHEQYF
V: TRBV10-3
J: TRBJ2-7
D: TRBD1
size: NA

DNA: TGTGCCAGCAGTTACTCGAACGGCGAGGGTTCACCCCTCCACTTT
CDR3: CASSYSNGEGSPLHF
V: TRBV6-5
J: TRBJ1-6
D: NA
size: many

DNA: TGTGCCAGCAAGACAGGGGCGGACGGGGAGCTGTTTTTT
CDR3: CASKTGADGELFF
V: TRBV7-9
J: TRBJ2-2
D: TRBD1
size: few

DNA: TGCAGCGGGACGGACAGGGAATACAATGAGCAGTTCTTC
CDR3: CSGTDREYNEQFF
V: TRBV29-1
J: TRBJ2-1
D: TRBD1
size: few

DNA: TGCAGTGCTAACCGTATACTAGCCAAAAACATTCAGTACTTC
CDR3: CSANRILAKNIQYF
V: TRBV20-1
J: TRBJ2-4
D: NA
size: many

DNA: TGTGCCAGCGGGGAAGACGACAGCACCGATGAGACCCAGTACTTC
CDR3: CASGEDDSTDETQYF
V: TRBV21-1
J: TRBJ2-5
D: NA
size: NA

DNA: TGCAGTGCTGACAGACTAGCGGGAACCCACAATGAGCAGTTCTTC
CDR3: CSADRLAGTHNEQFF
V: TRBV20-1
J: TRBJ2-1
D: TRBD2
size: few

DNA: TGTGCCAGCAGTTTAACTAGCGGGGTGGCAGATACGCAGTATTTT
CDR3: CASSLTSGVADTQYF
V: TRBV12-3/TRBV12-4
J: TRBJ2-3
D: TRBD2
size: many

DNA: TGTGCCATCAGCGAGACAGGGGGGTACAATGAGCAGTTCTTC
CDR3: CAISETGGYNEQFF
V: TRBV10-3
J: TRBJ2-1
D: TRBD1
size: few

DNA: TGTGCCACCAGCATCGGGCCGGACAATGAGCAGTTCTTC
CDR3: CATSIGPDNEQFF
V: TRBV15
J: TRBJ2-1
D: NA
size: few

DNA: TGTGCCAGCAGTTTTACAATCGCTGAAGCTTTCTTT
CDR3: CASSFTIAEAFF
V: TRBV12-3/TRBV12-4
J: TRBJ1-1
D: NA
size: few

DNA: TGCAGTGCTAGAATGGGGAGAGACACCGGGGAGCTGTTTTTT
CDR3: CSARMGRDTGELFF
V: TRBV20-1
J: TRBJ2-2
D: NA
size: NA

DNA: TGCAGTGCTAAGACGGAGAGGGTAAGGTTAGGGTACGAGCAGTACTTC
CDR3: CSAKTERVRLGYEQYF
V: TRBV20-1
J: TRBJ2-7
D: NA
size: few

DNA: TGCAGCGTTGAGGTCCGTAACAGGGTTAGCTACGAGCAGTACTTC
CDR3: CSVEVRNRVSYEQYF
V: TRBV29-1
J: TRBJ2-7
D: NA
size: NA